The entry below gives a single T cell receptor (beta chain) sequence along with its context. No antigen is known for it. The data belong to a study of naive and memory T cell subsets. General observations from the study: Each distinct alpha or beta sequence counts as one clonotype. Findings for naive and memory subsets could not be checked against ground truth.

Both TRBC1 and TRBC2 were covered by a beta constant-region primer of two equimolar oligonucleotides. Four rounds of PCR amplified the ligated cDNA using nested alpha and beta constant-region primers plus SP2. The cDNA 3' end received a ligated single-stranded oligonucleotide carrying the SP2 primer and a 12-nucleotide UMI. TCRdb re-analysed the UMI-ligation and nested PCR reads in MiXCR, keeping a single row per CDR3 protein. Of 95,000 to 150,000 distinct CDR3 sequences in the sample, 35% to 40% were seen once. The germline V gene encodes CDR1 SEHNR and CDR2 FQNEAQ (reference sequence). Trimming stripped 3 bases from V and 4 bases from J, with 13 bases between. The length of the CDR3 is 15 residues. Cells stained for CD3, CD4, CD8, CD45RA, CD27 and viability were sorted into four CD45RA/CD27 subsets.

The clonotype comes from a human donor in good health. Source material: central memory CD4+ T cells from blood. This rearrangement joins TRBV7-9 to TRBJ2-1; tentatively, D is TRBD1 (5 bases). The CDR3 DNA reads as TGTGCCAGCAGCTTGGCAGGGCCCTTATACAATGAGCAGTTCTTC. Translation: CASSLAGPLYNEQFF.